The T cell receptor (beta chain) described here comes from a study of blood T cell repertoires in COVID-19. The overall study: Donors in the United States, Italy and Spain gave samples during acute or convalescent COVID-19. T cells, B-cell-depleted T cells, or PBMCs supplied cDNA or gDNA.

Methods used by the authors: Counts of nucleated cells, estimated from reference gene primer amplification, were obtained. Sequencing was performed with immunoSEQ multiplex PCR; in TCRdb, only in-frame clones are kept and a portion is missing. That table supplies the V and J calls and clone size; D and trimming were determined from the DNA. The table has 75,000 to 85,000 clones, approximately 88% seen once. Germline lookup yields CDR1 SGHRS and CDR2 YFSETQ. The CDR3 length is 16 residues. V lost 3 bases and J 0 bases, leaving 15 bases between the germline ends. The TCR was taken from a man between 50 and 59 years old with active COVID-19. This sequence joins TRBV5-1 and TRBJ1-1; D possibly corresponds to TRBD1 (6 bases). The sample was peripheral blood. The CDR3 DNA reads as TGCGCCAGCAGCTCCGGAACGGGACAAATGAACACTGAAGCTTTCTTT. This gives the protein CASSSGTGQMNTEAFF.